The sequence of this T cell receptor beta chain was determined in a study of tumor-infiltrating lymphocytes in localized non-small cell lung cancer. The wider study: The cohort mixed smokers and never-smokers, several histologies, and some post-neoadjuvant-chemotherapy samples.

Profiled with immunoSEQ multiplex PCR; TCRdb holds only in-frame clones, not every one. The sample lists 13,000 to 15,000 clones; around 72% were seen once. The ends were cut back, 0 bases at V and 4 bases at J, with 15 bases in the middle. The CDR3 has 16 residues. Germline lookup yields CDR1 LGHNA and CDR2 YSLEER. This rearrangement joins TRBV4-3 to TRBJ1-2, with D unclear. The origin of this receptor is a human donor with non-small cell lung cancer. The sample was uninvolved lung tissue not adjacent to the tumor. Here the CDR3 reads CASSQDSAGGLYGYTF. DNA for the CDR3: TGCGCCAGCAGCCAAGATTCTGCAGGCGGGCTCTATGGCTACACCTTC.